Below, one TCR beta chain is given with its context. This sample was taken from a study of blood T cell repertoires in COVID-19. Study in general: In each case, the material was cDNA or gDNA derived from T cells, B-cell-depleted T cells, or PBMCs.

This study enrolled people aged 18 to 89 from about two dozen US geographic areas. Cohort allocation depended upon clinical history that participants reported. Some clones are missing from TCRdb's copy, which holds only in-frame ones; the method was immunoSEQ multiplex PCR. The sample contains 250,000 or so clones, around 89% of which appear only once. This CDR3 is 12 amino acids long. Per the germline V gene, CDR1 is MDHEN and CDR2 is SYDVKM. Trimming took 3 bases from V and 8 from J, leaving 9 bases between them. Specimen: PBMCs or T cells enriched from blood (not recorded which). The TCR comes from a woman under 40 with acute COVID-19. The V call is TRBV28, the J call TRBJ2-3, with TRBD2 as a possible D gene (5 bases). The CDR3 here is CASSLGSGTQYF. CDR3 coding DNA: TGTGCCAGCAGTTTGGGAAGCGGTACGCAGTATTTT.